This TCR beta chain was obtained from a study of long-term antiretroviral therapy in people with HIV. Study-wide points: It was not possible to obtain data on ART adherence, viral resistance or therapy changes. Spans of CDR3 length were tighter for HIV repertoires than for controls. Pre-ART expanded clones dominated the repertoire at every time point.

CDR1 SGHDT and CDR2 YYEEEE come from the germline V gene. The length of the CDR3 is 13 residues. The V end was cut by 4 bases, the J end by 6 bases, with 14 bases between. For this clone: Its antigen is still unknown.

The immunoSEQ assay was v3.0, run at survey level. The assay was immunoSEQ multiplex PCR, and TCRdb's table has in-frame clones only and misses some. The repertoire consists of around 13,000 clones, with roughly three quarters occurring once and the leading ten covering about 20%. The receptor was isolated from a woman aged 40 to 50 with HIV. The chain carries TRBV5-6 and TRBJ2-7; possible D gene TRBD1, 5 bases. Sequencing was performed on unsorted PBMCs, taken 0.5 years before starting antiretroviral therapy. CDR3 residues: CASSRAQGREQYF. CDR3 sequence (DNA): TGTGCCAGCAGCCGTGCCCAGGGCCGCGAGCAGTACTTC.